This T cell receptor (beta chain) was sequenced in a study of cytomegalovirus exposure and HLA in healthy donors. Measured with immunoSEQ multiplex PCR; TCRdb has only the in-frame clones, and not every one. The top ten clones hold 2.1% of a sample with some 83,000 clones, 94% of them seen once. Notes on the study in general: The CMV antigen specificity of three CMV-associated chains was confirmed through in vitro analysis.

Germline V gene sequence: CDR1 SGHAT, CDR2 FQNNGV. This CDR3 comprises 13 residues. Trimming pared 2 bases from V and 3 bases from J, leaving 7 bases between. For this clone: Its specificity is not known.

This sequence was found in a woman aged 18-35 years in good health and CMV-seronegative. This rearrangement joins TRBV11-2 to TRBJ1-2; no firm D call. Sequencing was performed on PBMCs. DNA of the CDR3: TGTGCCAGCAGCTTACGAGATTACTATGGCTACACCTTC. This gives the protein CASSLRDYYGYTF. Based on the CDR3 plus reference TRBV11-2 and TRBJ1-2, the full variable domain is EAGVAQSPRYKIIEKRQSVAFWCNPISGHATLYWYQQILGQGPKLLIQFQNNGVVDDSQLPKDRFSAERLKGVDSTLKIQPAKLEDSAVYLCASSLRDYYGYTFGSGTRLTVV.